This T cell receptor beta chain comes out of a study of blood T cells in healthy people across ages. General observations from the study: With naive T cell percentage, TCR beta diversity showed a strong correlation. Per million T cells, TCR beta diversity dropped roughly linearly as age increased.

Worth noting for this clonotype: As yet, its antigen is unknown.

Using a J-beta primer mix together with a sample-barcoded 5' primer, a second PCR was run for roughly 6 to 12 cycles. TCRdb re-derived calls from the 5' RACE reads in MiXCR, one entry per CDR3 protein. The data show approximately 960,000 distinct CDR3 sequences, almost 30% seen once. The CDR3 length is 12 residues. The V gene's germline CDR1 is SNHLY and CDR2 FYNNEI. In addition, the sample was reused for a study of T cells of mothers and their children. That paper notes: In this cohort, donors were three healthy Caucasian mothers plus their six children.

Sequenced sample: blood. This clonotype was sampled from a woman aged 40-49 years in good health. The chain combines TRBV2 with TRBJ2-5; no clear D gene. The assigned J gene may be wrong: the sequence end matches TRBJ2-7 better. CDR3 sequence: CASKMSGYEQYF. DNA for the CDR3: TGTGCCAGCAAAATGTCAGGTTACGAGCAGTACTTC.